The rows below give T cell receptor beta chains drawn from one sample of a study of cytomegalovirus exposure and HLA in healthy donors. Sequencing used immunoSEQ multiplex PCR; TCRdb keeps in-frame clones, though not all of them. The sample lists 220,000 or so clones, 75% to 90% occurring once. What was sequenced was PBMCs. The receptors stem from a woman in her twenties or thirties in good health and CMV-seropositive. Each CDR3 is given without its conserved first and last residue. Some rows mark clone size as missing; the rest say once, few, many or name a class of expanded clone.

v_call,j_call,clone_size,cdr3_aa
TRBV11-1,TRBJ2-7,.,ASSSAGSSYEQY
TRBV5-1,TRBJ1-2,.,ASSLAGLRIANYGYT
TRBV28,TRBJ2-7,.,ASSTEGPDSYEQY
TRBV7-2,TRBJ2-5,.,ASSLRSGTEETQY
TRBV28,TRBJ1-5,.,ASTQLNTYSNQPQH
TRBV20-1,TRBJ1-1,few,SGDGWTEAF
TRBV6-5,TRBJ2-5,few,ASSKDRDVETQY
TRBV30,TRBJ1-1,.,AWSVEKNTEAF
TRBV5-4,TRBJ2-1,.,ASSSGLAGGLEQF
TRBV2,TRBJ1-5,.,ASSDLGTGGIYSNQPQH
TRBV30,TRBJ1-5,.,AWSAPDRYFVDQPQH
TRBV10-1,TRBJ2-1,.,ASSEGQTSYNEQF
TRBV27,TRBJ1-1,.,ASSIRQGGTEAF
TRBV30,TRBJ1-2,.,ASQGGRRKDGYT
TRBV21-1,TRBJ2-3,.,ASSGIRELEDTQY
TRBV6-5,TRBJ2-3,.,ASSQWTGLADTQY
TRBV4-1,TRBJ2-1,once,ASSPHSGRANEQF
TRBV19,TRBJ1-2,.,ASSIPTGEDYGYT
TRBV9,TRBJ2-1,.,ASSVVGGRGNEQF
TRBV27,TRBJ2-3,.,ASSPQTGASTDTQY
TRBV4-1,TRBJ2-3,.,ASSPTTSGSTDTQY
TRBV27,TRBJ1-1,.,ASSQGRVYMNTEAF
TRBV4-1,TRBJ2-7,.,ASSQVLAVLDYEQY
TRBV9,TRBJ2-5,.,ASSVDRTHGTQY
TRBV2,TRBJ2-5,.,ASSAEPTAGSQY
TRBV12-5,TRBJ2-3,.,ASALGGGTDTQY
TRBV6-5,TRBJ1-2,.,ASSSTSQGEGYT
TRBV30,TRBJ1-2,.,AGRGLWNYGYT
TRBV30,TRBJ1-2,.,AWSSGRSSYGYT
TRBV4-1,TRBJ1-2,.,ASRSTGGT
TRBV5-4,TRBJ2-1,.,ASSLGVTGRDNEQF
TRBV7-2,TRBJ1-5,.,ASGQGPNNQPQH
TRBV27,TRBJ2-7,.,ASSSLRTGSYEQY
TRBV13,TRBJ2-7,.,ASSGIPYEQY
TRBV27,TRBJ1-4,.,ASSFSYSNEKLF
TRBV2,TRBJ2-6,.,ASNWDRGPPGANVLT
TRBV6-5,TRBJ1-2,.,ASSPLGGYGYT
TRBV11-2,TRBJ2-3,.,ASKNREYTDTQY
TRBV7-9,TRBJ2-1,.,ASSFRESHNEQF
TRBV9,TRBJ1-3,.,ASSVDMTGNTIY
TRBV20-1,TRBJ2-1,.,SATMLNEQF
TRBV5-1,TRBJ2-7,.,ASSSTGYTDYEQY
TRBV19,TRBJ2-7,.,ASSSPSVGDEQY
TRBV2,TRBJ1-2,.,ASSETREADGYT
TRBV29-1,TRBJ1-2,.,SVRTGVFDGYT
TRBV29-1,TRBJ1-2,.,SVEDPPGRGYT
TRBV25-1,TRBJ1-1,.,ASSARGRIAPEAF
TRBV11-2,TRBJ1-4,.,ASSPSLPEKLF
TRBV6-5,TRBJ2-7,.,ASTPPGQHEQY
TRBV21-1,TRBJ2-7,few,ASSKGDYEQY
TRBV6-1,TRBJ2-6,.,ASSEHPGSSGANVLT
TRBV11-2,TRBJ2-7,once,ASSAGQAIYEQY